Below, 23 T cell receptor beta chains from the same sample are listed, as sequenced in a study of chemoradiotherapy in HPV16-positive cancers. The assay was immunoSEQ multiplex PCR, and TCRdb's table has in-frame clones only and misses some. The table lists about 36,000 clones, about 90% of them singletons. Sequences were derived from blood, sampled from a patient who underwent chemoradiotherapy. These TCRs come from a human donor with HPV-associated anogenital cancer.

The V call is TRBV4-1, the J call TRBJ2-7; D may be TRBD1 (5 bases). The CDR3 consists of 15 residues. Trimming took 2 bases from V and 3 from J, leaving 14 bases between them. Germline loops: CDR1 MGHRA, CDR2 YSYEKL. CDR3: CASSQFPRTIYEQYF. The CDR3 nucleotides are TGCGCCAGCAGCCAATTTCCCCGGACAATCTACGAGCAGTACTTC.

Here the CDR3 reads CASSYSSEQYF. In DNA, the CDR3 is TGTGCCAGCAGTTACTCGTCCGAGCAGTACTTC. This chain connects TRBV6-6 to TRBJ2-7; D is unresolved. This CDR3 region has 11 residues. The V end lost 0 bases, the J end lost 6 bases, and 3 bases lay between the germline ends. Germline assignment: CDR1 MNHNY and CDR2 SVGAGI (reference sequence).

This clone was seen once. This chain joins TRBV7-2 and TRBJ2-7; 8 bases are shared with TRBD1. V trimming: 6 bases; J trimming: 3 bases; junction bases outside the gene matches: 7. CDR3 length: 14 residues. Germline V gene data show CDR1 as SGHTA and CDR2 as FQGNSA. CDR3 sequence: CASSQGAGYYEQYF. The DNA for the CDR3 is TGTGCCAGCAGTCAGGGGGCAGGGTACTACGAGCAGTACTTC.

The gene calls are TRBV6-5 and TRBJ1-1; no clear D. Germline lookup yields CDR1 MNHEY and CDR2 SVGAGI. Trimming pared 2 bases from V and 1 base from J, leaving 11 bases between. There are 15 residues in the CDR3. The CDR3, as DNA: TGTGCCAGCAGTTACATCGTCCCGGGGAACACTGAAGCTTTCTTT. Protein sequence: CASSYIVPGNTEAFF.

The rearrangement uses TRBV6-1 and TRBJ2-7, with D unresolved. From germline, CDR1 is MNHNS and CDR2 SASEGT. This CDR3 comprises 12 residues. V lost 5 bases, J lost 4 bases, and 9 bases lay in between. For the CDR3, the DNA is TGTGCCAGCAGTCCTAACCGGTACGAGCAGTACTTC. It codes for CASSPNRYEQYF.

This chain connects TRBV4-3 to TRBJ2-1; D may be TRBD2 (6 bases). The CDR3 covers 16 residues. CDR1 and CDR2 (germline): LGHNA, YSLEER. Trimming pared 0 bases from V and 4 bases from J, leaving 13 bases between. The CDR3 DNA reads as TGCGCCAGCAGCCAAGATGTGGTAGCGGTGTACAATGAGCAGTTCTTC. Its protein product is CASSQDVVAVYNEQFF.

The chain links TRBV7-9 to TRBJ1-3; no firm D call. The CDR3 runs to 15 residues. Trimming cost V 3 bases and J 0 bases, with 9 bases left between them. CDR1 is SEHNR, CDR2 FQNEAQ, per germline (reference sequence). The CDR3 reads CASSFGQISGNTIYF. The CDR3 nucleotides are TGTGCCAGCAGCTTCGGCCAGATCTCTGGAAACACCATATATTTT.

The chain joins TRBV27 to TRBJ2-7; D may be TRBD2 (5 bases). V was clipped by 3 bases and J by 0 bases, with 12 bases between them. Germline V gives CDR1 MNHEY, CDR2 SMNVEV (reference sequence). The CDR3 is 15 residues long. In DNA, the CDR3 is TGTGCCAGCAGTTTCTGGCGGGTGAGCTCCTACGAGCAGTACTTC. Its translation: CASSFWRVSSYEQYF.

The count of this clone is one. The V call is TRBV4-1, the J call TRBJ2-5, with TRBD2 as a possible D gene (5 bases). Trimming shortened V by 5 bases and J by 2 bases, and 15 bases separated the two germline ends. This CDR3 spans 15 amino acids. Germline V CDR1 and CDR2: MGHRA, YSYEKL. The CDR3 nucleotides read TGCGCCAGCAGCTTAAGGGAGTTAACTCAAGAGACCCAGTACTTC. As protein: CASSLRELTQETQYF.

The chain has TRBV25-1 and TRBJ2-7; 8 nucleotides match TRBD1. With V trimmed by 1 base and J by 6 bases, 8 bases remained unmatched. The germline CDR1 and CDR2 sequences are MGHDK and SYGVNS. This CDR3 has 15 residues. CDR3 loop: CASSESGTGLGEQYF. The CDR3 nucleotides are TGTGCCAGCAGTGAATCCGGGACAGGCCTTGGCGAGCAGTACTTC.

This rearrangement joins TRBV7-3 to TRBJ1-5, with 9 bases that match TRBD1. V shed 5 bases, J shed 2 bases, and the junction held 4 bases outside the gene matches. CDR1 and CDR2 from the germline V gene are SGHTA and FQGTGA. The CDR3 is 15 residues long. The CDR3 DNA reads TGTGCCAGCAGCCAAACAGGGGGCGGCAATCAGCCCCAGCATTTT. It is translated as CASSQTGGGNQPQHF.

The gene calls are TRBV7-3 and TRBJ1-4, with D hard to call. Germline loops: CDR1 SGHTA, CDR2 FQGTGA. The V end was cut by 5 bases, the J end by 0 bases, with 7 bases between. The CDR3 has 14 residues. DNA of the CDR3: TGTGCCAGCAGCCCTGGAGCAACTAATGAAAAACTGTTTTTT. Amino acid sequence: CASSPGATNEKLFF.

The gene calls are TRBV5-1 and TRBJ2-5; D is undetermined. Between the trimmed V and J ends, which lost 0 bases and 5 bases, there was a span of 8 bases. The CDR3 consists of 13 residues. CDR1 is SGHRS and CDR2 is YFSETQ in the germline V gene. In DNA form, the CDR3 reads TGCGCCAGCAGCTTGGCCGGTGGTGAGACCCAGTACTTC. Its translation is CASSLAGGETQYF.

The chain links TRBV7-9 to TRBJ2-3; TRBD2 agrees at 9 bases. There are 18 residues in the CDR3. Per germline, CDR1 SEHNR and CDR2 FQNEAQ (reference sequence). The junction had 8 bases not matched to a gene; V was cut back by 0 bases and J by 1 base. CDR3 loop: CASSLATLAGPRTDTQYF. The CDR3 DNA sequence: TGTGCCAGCAGCTTAGCGACTCTAGCGGGGCCACGCACAGATACGCAGTATTTT. The variable domain in full, with the rest retrieved from reference TRBV7-9 and TRBJ2-3, is DTGVSQNPRHKITKRGQNVTFRCDPISEHNRLYWYRQTLGQGPEFLTYFQNEAQLEKSRLLSDRFSAERPKGSFSTLEIQRTEQGDSAMYLCASSLATLAGPRTDTQYFGPGTRLTVL.

The chain couples TRBV10-2 to TRBJ2-2; D gene ambiguous. V shed 10 bases and J shed 0 bases, with 9 bases lying between them. Looked up from germline, CDR1 is WSHSY and CDR2 is SAAADI. This CDR3 has 13 amino acids. This chain's CDR3 is CATSITNTGELFF. CDR3 DNA: TGCGCCACCTCTATAACGAACACCGGGGAGCTGTTTTTT.

The chain carries TRBV19 and TRBJ2-1; 9 bases line up with TRBD2. V trimming: 5 bases; J trimming: 2 bases; junction bases outside the gene matches: 4. In germline, CDR1 is LNHDA, CDR2 SQIVND (reference sequence). CDR3 size: 15 residues. The CDR3 DNA reads as TGTGCCAGTAGTGAAACTAGCGGGCCCTACAATGAGCAGTTCTTC. Its translation: CASSETSGPYNEQFF.

V usage is TRBV7-9 and J usage is TRBJ1-1, with 10 bases that match TRBD1. CDR3 size: 13 residues. V lost 3 bases and J lost 6; bases outside the gene matches: 1. Germline-derived CDR1 and CDR2 are SEHNR and FQNEAQ (reference sequence). This CDR3 is CASSFGQGAEAFF. CDR3 bases: TGTGCCAGCAGCTTTGGACAGGGGGCTGAAGCTTTCTTT. The variable domain in full, with the rest retrieved from reference TRBV7-9 and TRBJ1-1, is DTGVSQNPRHKITKRGQNVTFRCDPISEHNRLYWYRQTLGQGPEFLTYFQNEAQLEKSRLLSDRFSAERPKGSFSTLEIQRTEQGDSAMYLCASSFGQGAEAFFGQGTRLTVV.

The chain uses TRBV7-2 and TRBJ1-4; D remains ambiguous. With 0 bases removed from V and 5 bases from J, the gap between germline ends came to 10 bases. From germline, CDR1 is SGHTA and CDR2 FQGNSA. The CDR3 has 15 residues. Here the CDR3 DNA reads TGTGCCAGCAGCTTAGCGGGCAGCAGAAATGAAAAACTGTTTTTT. Protein sequence: CASSLAGSRNEKLFF.

This sequence joins TRBV7-9 and TRBJ2-7; 13 nucleotides match TRBD2. This CDR3 comprises 15 residues. J was trimmed by 7 bases and V by 3 bases; bases with no gene match: 6. The germline V gene encodes CDR1 SEHNR and CDR2 FQNEAQ (reference sequence). The CDR3 loop reads CASSLTSGGLGEQYF. In DNA, the CDR3 is TGTGCCAGCAGCTTGACTAGCGGGGGGTTAGGGGAGCAGTACTTC.

V usage is TRBV6-4 and J usage is TRBJ1-3; no reliable D call. V lost 6 bases and J lost 4, with 28 bases in between. CDR3 length: 19 residues. The germline CDR1 and CDR2 sequences are MRHNA and SNTAGT. CDR3 in DNA: TGTGCCAGCAGCCCCCCTTCGAGACTAAGGAAGGGTACCGGAAACACCATATATTTT. Translated: CASSPPSRLRKGTGNTIYF.

This sequence joins TRBV19 and TRBJ2-6, with 8 bases fitting TRBD1. The CDR3 is 19 amino acids. J lost 0 bases, V lost 5 bases, and 12 bases had no gene match. Per the germline V gene, CDR1 is LNHDA and CDR2 is SQIVND (reference sequence). CDR3 DNA: TGTGCCAGTAGTCCGGGGACAGGTCAATGGGACTCTGGGGCCAACGTCCTGACTTTC. It is translated as CASSPGTGQWDSGANVLTF.

This sequence joins TRBV19 and TRBJ2-7, with D possibly called TRBD1 or TRBD2 (6 bases each). CDR1 is LNHDA and CDR2 is SQIVND in the germline V gene (reference sequence). Trimming took 3 bases from V and 2 from J, leaving 11 bases between them. CDR3 length: 14 amino acids. DNA of the CDR3: TGTGCCAGTAGTATTATCGGGGGCACCTACGAGCAGTACTTC. As protein: CASSIIGGTYEQYF.

The chain joins TRBV7-9 to TRBJ2-5, with no clear D. V was pared by 2 bases and J by 9 bases, with 13 bases between. The CDR3 runs to 13 residues. Germline V lookup: CDR1 SEHNR, CDR2 FQNEAQ (reference sequence). The CDR3 bases are TGTGCCAGCAGCTTACCCCAATCGGGCTCCCAGTACTTC. Its protein is CASSLPQSGSQYF.